The next 5 T cell receptor beta chains were all read from a single sample in a study of T cells after yellow fever vaccination. TCRdb recomputed calls from the 5' RACE reads with MiXCR, one row per CDR3 protein. The sample has 250,000 to 350,000 distinct CDR3 sequences, about 6.9% seen once. Material: PBMCs, obtained more than 40 days after the first yellow fever vaccination. These receptors were obtained from a man between 18 and 35 years old who received the YFV17D yellow fever vaccine.

This clonotype turned up a few times. The chain combines TRBV7-2 with TRBJ1-2, with D possibly matching TRBD1 (5 bases). In germline, CDR1 is SGHTA, CDR2 FQGNSA. The germline V and J ends were trimmed by 5 bases and 6 bases, with 19 bases remaining between them. The CDR3 is made up of 15 amino acids. The CDR3 DNA reads TGTGCCAGCAGCCCCCGGGGCAGGGCTTTCGATGGCTACACCTTC. It encodes CASSPRGRAFDGYTF.

This clonotype was seen ten or more times. This rearrangement joins TRBV5-1 to TRBJ2-7, with D unresolved. This CDR3 is 13 amino acids long. Per the germline V gene, CDR1 is SGHRS and CDR2 is YFSETQ. The V gene lost 5 bases and the J gene lost 4 bases, with 13 bases spanning the gap. CDR3 sequence: CASRSPGVYEQYF. The CDR3 DNA follows: TGCGCCAGCAGGTCCCCAGGAGTTTACGAGCAGTACTTC.

The chain carries TRBV7-2 and TRBJ2-7; the D gene could be TRBD1 or TRBD2 (5 bases each). Looked up from germline, CDR1 is SGHTA and CDR2 is FQGNSA. The CDR3 has 16 residues. V lost 5 bases and J lost 3, with 20 bases in between. The CDR3 DNA reads TGTGCCAGCAGCCCGGGACCGGGACCAGCCATCTACGAGCAGTACTTC. This sequence encodes CASSPGPGPAIYEQYF.

This chain joins TRBV5-1 and TRBJ2-1; 7 bases are shared with TRBD1. The V segment lost 4 bases and the J segment 5 bases; nucleotides outside the gene matches: 3. CDR3 size: 13 residues. CDR1 is SGHRS and CDR2 is YFSETQ in the germline V gene. CDR3 coding DNA: TGCGCCAGCAGCCGGGACAGCCACAATGAGCAGTTCTTC. Its translation is CASSRDSHNEQFF. The variable domain in full, completed from reference TRBV5-1 and TRBJ2-1, reads KAGVTQTPRYLIKTRGQQVTLSCSPISGHRSVSWYQQTPGQGLQFLFEYFSETQRNKGNFPGRFSGRQFSNSRSEMNVSTLELGDSALYLCASSRDSHNEQFFGPGTRLTVL.

This clonotype was counted only a few times. The chain has TRBV9 and TRBJ2-7; D is perhaps TRBD2 (7 bases). Germline CDR1 is SGDLS and CDR2 is YYNGEE. This CDR3 comprises 15 residues. With 0 bases removed from V and 5 bases from J, the gap between germline ends came to 15 bases. CDR3 nucleotide sequence: TGTGCCAGCAGCGTAGAGCCCCGGGGGGCCCACGAGCAGTACTTC. Translated: CASSVEPRGAHEQYF. Drawing the rest from reference TRBV9 and TRBJ2-7, the complete variable domain is DSGVTQTPKHLITATGQRVTLRCSPRSGDLSVYWYQQSLDQGLQFLIQYYNGEERAKGNILERFSAQQFPDLHSELNLSSLELGDSALYFCASSVEPRGAHEQYFGPGTRLTVT.